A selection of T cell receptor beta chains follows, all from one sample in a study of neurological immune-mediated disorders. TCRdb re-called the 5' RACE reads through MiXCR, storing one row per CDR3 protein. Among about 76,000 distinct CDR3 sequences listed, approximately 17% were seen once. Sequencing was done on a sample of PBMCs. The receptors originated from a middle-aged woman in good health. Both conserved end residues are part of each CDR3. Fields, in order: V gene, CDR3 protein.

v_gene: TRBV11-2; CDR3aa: CASSSSSGPDGETQYF
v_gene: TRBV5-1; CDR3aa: CASSLEGDSNQPQHF
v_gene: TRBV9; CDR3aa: CASSAQRGRGTQYF
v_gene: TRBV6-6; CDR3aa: CASSPATGESEKLFF
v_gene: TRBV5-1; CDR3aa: CASTTGRGTSTDTQYF
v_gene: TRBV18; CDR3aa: CASSPVSGAITEAFF
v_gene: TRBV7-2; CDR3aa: CASSLGQGYGYTF
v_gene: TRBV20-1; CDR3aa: CSARGEEIPYEQYF
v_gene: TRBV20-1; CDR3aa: CSGTGDDYGETQYF
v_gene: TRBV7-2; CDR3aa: CASSFFGGTSYEQYF
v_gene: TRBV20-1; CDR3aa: CSAVGWGGRTDTQYF
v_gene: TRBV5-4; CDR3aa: CASSFGSGAGDEQFF
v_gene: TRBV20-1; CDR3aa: CSARDGLAGAETQYF
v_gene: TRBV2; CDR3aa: CASNRGGPNQPQHF
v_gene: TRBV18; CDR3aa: CASSPPRVVNEQFF
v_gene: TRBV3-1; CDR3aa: CASSLSQRGGFSRTDTQYF
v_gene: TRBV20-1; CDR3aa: CSASGYSGGTYNEQFF
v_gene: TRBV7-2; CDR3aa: CASSPEMRYNEQFF
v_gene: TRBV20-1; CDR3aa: CSAQLHRNEQYF
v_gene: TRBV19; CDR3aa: CASSLGTGDSPLHF
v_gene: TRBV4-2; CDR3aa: CASSRTSGVEQYF
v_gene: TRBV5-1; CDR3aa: CASSLRPTSGGSGELFF
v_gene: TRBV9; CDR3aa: CASSVGGSSYEQYF
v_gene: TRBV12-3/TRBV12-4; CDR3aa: CASSLRTKTDTQYF
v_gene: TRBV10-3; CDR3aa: CAISDWGEQYF
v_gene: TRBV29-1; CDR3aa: CSVATSGPSTDTQYF
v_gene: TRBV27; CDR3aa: CASSSGTGPLNYGYTF
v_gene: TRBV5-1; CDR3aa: CATTSGANTGELFF
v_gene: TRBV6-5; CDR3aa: CATRQGTEAFF
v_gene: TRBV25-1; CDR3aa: CASSAPGGGGYTF
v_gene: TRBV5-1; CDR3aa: CASSSLPGQGTEAFF
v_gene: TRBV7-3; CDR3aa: CASSPYFTGELFF